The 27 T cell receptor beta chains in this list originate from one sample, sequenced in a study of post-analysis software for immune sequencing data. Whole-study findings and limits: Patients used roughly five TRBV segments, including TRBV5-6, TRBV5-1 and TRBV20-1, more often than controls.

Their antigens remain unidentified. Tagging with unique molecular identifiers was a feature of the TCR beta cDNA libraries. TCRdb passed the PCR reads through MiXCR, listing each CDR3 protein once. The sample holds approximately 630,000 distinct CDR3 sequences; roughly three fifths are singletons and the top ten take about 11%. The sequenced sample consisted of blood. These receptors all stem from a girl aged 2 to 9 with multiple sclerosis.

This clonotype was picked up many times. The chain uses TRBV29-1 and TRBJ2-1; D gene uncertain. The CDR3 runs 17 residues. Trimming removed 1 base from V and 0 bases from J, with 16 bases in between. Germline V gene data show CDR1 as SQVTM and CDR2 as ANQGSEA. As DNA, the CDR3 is TGCAGCGTTGAAGTAAACCCGACACTTAGCTCCTACAATGAGCAGTTCTTC. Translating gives CSVEVNPTLSSYNEQFF.

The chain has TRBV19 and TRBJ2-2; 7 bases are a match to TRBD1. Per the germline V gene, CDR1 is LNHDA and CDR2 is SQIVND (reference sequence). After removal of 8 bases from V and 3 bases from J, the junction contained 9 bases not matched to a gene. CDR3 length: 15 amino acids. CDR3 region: CASSTGPSYTGELFF. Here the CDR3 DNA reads TGTGCCAGTTCGACAGGGCCTTCATACACCGGGGAGCTGTTTTTT.

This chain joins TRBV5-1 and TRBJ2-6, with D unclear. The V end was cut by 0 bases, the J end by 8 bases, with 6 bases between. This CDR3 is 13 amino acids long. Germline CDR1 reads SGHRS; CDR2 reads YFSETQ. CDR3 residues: CASSLDSTNVLTF. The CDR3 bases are TGCGCCAGCAGCTTGGATTCAACCAACGTCCTGACTTTC.

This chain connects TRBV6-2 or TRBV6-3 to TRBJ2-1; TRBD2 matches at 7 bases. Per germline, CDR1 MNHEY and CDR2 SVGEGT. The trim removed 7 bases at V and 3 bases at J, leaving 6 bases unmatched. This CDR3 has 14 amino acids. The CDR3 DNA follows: TGTGCCAGCATGGGCGGGGGTAACTACAATGAGCAGTTCTTC. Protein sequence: CASMGGGNYNEQFF.

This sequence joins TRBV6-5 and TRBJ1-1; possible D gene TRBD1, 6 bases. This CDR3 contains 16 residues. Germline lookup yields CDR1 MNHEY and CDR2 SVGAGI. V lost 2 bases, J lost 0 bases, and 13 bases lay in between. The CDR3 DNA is TGTGCCAGCAGTTACCTAAGGACAGCGATGAACACTGAAGCTTTCTTT. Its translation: CASSYLRTAMNTEAFF.

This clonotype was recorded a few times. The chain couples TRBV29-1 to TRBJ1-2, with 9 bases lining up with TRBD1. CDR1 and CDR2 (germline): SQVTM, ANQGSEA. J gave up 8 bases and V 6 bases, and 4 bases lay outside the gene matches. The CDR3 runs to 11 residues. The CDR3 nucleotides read TGCAGCGTACAGACAGGGGGAGGCTACACCTTC. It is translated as CSVQTGGGYTF.

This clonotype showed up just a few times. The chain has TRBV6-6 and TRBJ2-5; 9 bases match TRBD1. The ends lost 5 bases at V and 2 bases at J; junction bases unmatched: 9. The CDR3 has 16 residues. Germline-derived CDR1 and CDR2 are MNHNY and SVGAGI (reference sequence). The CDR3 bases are TGTGCCAGCAGTACCTGGGGACAGGGACATCAAGAGACCCAGTACTTC. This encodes CASSTWGQGHQETQYF.

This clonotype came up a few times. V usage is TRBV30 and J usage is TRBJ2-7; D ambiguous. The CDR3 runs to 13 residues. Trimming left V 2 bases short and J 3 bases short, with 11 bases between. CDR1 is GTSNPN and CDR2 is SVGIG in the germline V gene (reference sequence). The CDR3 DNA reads TGTGCCTGGAGTCTAAACGGACGCTACGAGCAGTACTTC. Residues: CAWSLNGRYEQYF.

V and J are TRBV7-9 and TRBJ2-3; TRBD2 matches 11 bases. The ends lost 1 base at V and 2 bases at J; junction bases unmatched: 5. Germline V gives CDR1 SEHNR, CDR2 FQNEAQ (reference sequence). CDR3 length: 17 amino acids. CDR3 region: CASSLVTSGSFTDTQYF. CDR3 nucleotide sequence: TGTGCCAGCAGCTTAGTCACTAGCGGGAGCTTCACAGATACGCAGTATTTT.

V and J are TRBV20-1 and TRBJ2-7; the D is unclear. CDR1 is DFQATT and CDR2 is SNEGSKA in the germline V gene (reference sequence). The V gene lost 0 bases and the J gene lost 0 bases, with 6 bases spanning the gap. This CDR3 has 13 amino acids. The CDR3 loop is CSAREASSYEQYF. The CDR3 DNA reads TGCAGTGCTAGAGAGGCATCCTCCTACGAGCAGTACTTC.

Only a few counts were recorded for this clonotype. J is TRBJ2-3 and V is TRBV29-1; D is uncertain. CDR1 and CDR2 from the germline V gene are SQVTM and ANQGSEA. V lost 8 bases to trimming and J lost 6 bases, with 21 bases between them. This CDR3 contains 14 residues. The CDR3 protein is CSSGLSPVADTQYF. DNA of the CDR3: TGCAGCTCTGGCTTGTCACCCGTCGCGGATACGCAGTATTTT.

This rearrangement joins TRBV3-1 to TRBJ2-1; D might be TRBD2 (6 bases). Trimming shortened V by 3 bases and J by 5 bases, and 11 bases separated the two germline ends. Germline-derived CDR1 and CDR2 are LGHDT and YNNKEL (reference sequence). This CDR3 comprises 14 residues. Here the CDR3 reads CASSQLATHNEQFF. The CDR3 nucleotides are TGTGCCAGCAGCCAGCTAGCGACCCACAATGAGCAGTTCTTC.

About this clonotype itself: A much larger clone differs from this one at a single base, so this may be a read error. The DNA of the CDR3 is TGTGCCAGCAGTGTAGTTCCAGATGGCCCTGGCTACACCTTC. Protein: CASSVVPDGPGYTF. This sequence joins TRBV12-3 or TRBV12-4 and TRBJ1-2, with D uncertain. This CDR3 comprises 14 residues. V lost 5 bases to trimming and J lost 7 bases, with 17 bases between them.

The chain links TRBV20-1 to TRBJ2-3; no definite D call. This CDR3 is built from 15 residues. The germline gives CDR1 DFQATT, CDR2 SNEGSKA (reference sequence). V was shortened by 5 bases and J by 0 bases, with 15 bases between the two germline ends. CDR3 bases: TGCAGTGCTTCCCGGGTAGTGGAAAGCACAGATACGCAGTATTTT. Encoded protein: CSASRVVESTDTQYF.

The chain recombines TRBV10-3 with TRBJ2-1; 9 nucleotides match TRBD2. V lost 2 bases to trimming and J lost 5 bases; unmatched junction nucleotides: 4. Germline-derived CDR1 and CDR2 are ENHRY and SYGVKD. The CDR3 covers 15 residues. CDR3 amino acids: CAISEVRGGNNEQFF. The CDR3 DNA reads TGTGCCATCAGTGAGGTGCGGGGGGGCAACAATGAGCAGTTCTTC.

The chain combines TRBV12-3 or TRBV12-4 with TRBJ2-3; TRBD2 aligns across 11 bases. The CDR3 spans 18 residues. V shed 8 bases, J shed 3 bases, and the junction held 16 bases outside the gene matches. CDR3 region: CASARISGRAVGTDTQYF. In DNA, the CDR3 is TGTGCCAGCGCACGGATTAGCGGGAGGGCCGTGGGTACAGATACGCAGTATTTT.

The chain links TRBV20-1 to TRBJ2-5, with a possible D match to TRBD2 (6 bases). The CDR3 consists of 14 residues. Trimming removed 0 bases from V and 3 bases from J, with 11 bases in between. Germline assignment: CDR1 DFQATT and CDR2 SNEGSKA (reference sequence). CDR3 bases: TGCAGTGCTAGAGATTGGGGGGAGGAAGAGACCCAGTACTTC. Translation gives CSARDWGEEETQYF.

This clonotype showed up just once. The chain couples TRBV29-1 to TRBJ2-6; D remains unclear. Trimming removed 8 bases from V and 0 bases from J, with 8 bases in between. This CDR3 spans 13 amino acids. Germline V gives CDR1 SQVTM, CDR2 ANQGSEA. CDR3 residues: CSSVRSGANVLTF. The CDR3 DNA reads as TGCAGCTCCGTCCGCTCTGGGGCCAACGTCCTGACTTTC.

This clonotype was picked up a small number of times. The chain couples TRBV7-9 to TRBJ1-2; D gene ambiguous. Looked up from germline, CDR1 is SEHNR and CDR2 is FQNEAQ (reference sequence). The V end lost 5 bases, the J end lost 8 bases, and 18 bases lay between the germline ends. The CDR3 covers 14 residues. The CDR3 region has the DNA TGTGCCAGCAGCCCTACAGAGGGCGCGCGGGGCTACACCTTC. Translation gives CASSPTEGARGYTF. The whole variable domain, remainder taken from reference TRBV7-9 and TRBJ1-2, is DTGVSQNPRHKITKRGQNVTFRCDPISEHNRLYWYRQTLGQGPEFLTYFQNEAQLEKSRLLSDRFSAERPKGSFSTLEIQRTEQGDSAMYLCASSPTEGARGYTFGSGTRLTVV.

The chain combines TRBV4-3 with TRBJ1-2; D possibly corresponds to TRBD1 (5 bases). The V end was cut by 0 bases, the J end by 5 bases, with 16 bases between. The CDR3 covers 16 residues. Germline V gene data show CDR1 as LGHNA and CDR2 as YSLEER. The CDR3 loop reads CASSQDESGWGYGYTF. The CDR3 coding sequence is TGCGCCAGCAGCCAAGATGAATCAGGGTGGGGGTATGGCTACACCTTC.

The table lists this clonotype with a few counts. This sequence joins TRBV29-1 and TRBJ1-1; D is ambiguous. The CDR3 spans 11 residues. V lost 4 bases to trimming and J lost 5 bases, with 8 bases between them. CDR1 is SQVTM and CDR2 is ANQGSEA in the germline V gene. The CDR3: CSVVAVTEAFF. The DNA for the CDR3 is TGCAGCGTTGTAGCGGTAACTGAAGCTTTCTTT.

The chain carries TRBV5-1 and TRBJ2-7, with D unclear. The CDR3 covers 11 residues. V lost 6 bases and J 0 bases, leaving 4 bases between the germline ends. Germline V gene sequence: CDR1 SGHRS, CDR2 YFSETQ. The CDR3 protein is CASIYSYEQYF. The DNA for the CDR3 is TGCGCCAGCATCTACTCCTACGAGCAGTACTTC.

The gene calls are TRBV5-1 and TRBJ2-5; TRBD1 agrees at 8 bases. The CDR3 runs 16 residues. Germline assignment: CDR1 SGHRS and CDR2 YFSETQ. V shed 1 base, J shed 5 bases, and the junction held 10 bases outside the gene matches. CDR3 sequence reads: CASSLTPRTGSETQYF. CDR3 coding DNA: TGCGCCAGCAGCTTGACCCCCAGGACAGGGAGCGAGACCCAGTACTTC.

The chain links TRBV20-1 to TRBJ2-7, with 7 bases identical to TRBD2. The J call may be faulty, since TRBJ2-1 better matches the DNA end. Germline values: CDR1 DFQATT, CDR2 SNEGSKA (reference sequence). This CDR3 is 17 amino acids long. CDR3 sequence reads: CSARDQRGPQGSNEQFF. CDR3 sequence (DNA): TGCAGTGCTAGAGATCAGCGGGGCCCCCAGGGTAGCAATGAGCAGTTCTTC.

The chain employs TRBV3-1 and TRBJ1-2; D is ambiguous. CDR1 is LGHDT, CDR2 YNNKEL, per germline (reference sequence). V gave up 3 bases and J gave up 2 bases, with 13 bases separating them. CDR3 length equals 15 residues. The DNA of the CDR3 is TGTGCCAGCAGCCATCAATCCGACGGGAACTATGGCTACACCTTC. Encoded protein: CASSHQSDGNYGYTF.

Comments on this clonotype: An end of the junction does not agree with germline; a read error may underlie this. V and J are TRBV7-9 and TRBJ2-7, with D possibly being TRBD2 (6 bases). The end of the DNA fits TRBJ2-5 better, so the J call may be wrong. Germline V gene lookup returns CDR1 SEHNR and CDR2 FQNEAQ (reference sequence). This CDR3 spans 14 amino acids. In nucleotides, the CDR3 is TGCGCCAGCAGCCGGGACTCAAGAGGGGAGACCCAGTACTTC. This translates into CASSRDSRGETQYF.

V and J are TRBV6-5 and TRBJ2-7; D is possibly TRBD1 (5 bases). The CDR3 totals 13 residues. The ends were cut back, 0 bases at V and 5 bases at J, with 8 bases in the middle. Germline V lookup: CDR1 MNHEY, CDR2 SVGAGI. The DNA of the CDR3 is TGTGCCAGCAGTTACTCGAGCAGGGACGAGCAGTACTTC. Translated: CASSYSSRDEQYF.